The clone carrying this TCR beta chain was seen only a few times. The antigen is undetermined. The CDR3 covers 16 residues. Germline V lookup: CDR1 MNHEY, CDR2 SVGAGI. Trimming stripped 2 bases from V and 0 bases from J, with 13 bases between. The data were produced by immunoSEQ multiplex PCR, yet TCRdb's version contains in-frame clones alone and is incomplete. In the table there are tens of thousands of clones, 80% to 90% of which are singletons. The sample originates from a study of memory CD4+ T cells and cytomegalovirus serostatus. On the study more broadly: Donors were healthy Belgian adults, fewer than ten CMV seropositive and some 24 seronegative.

The sort gate was single viable CD3+CD4+CD8-CD45RO+ cells for memory CD4+ T cells. CMV serostatus came from serum IgG against pp150, pp28, p38, p52. Study-wide results and limits: Of 150 to 200 reported CMV TCRbeta sequences, under 70 were found in memory CD4+ repertoires.

The V gene is TRBV6-5, the J gene TRBJ1-1, with D maybe TRBD1 (6 bases). This TCR came from an adult in good health and CMV-seronegative. The sample comprised memory CD4+ T cells from blood. DNA for the CDR3: TGTGCCAGCAGTTACGCGAGAGGACAGTTGAACACTGAAGCTTTCTTT. Amino acids: CASSYARGQLNTEAFF.